This TCR beta chain was documented in a study of cytomegalovirus exposure and HLA in healthy donors. Study-wide points: In vitro testing confirmed a few CMV-associated chains as specific for CMV antigens. For cytomegalovirus status, the classifier reportedly gave diagnoses with high specificity and sensitivity. Across donors, most TCRs were seen rarely, yet some public ones were widespread.

Sequencing was performed with immunoSEQ multiplex PCR; in TCRdb, only in-frame clones are kept and a portion is missing. This table has approximately 71,000 clones, 94% appearing once. This clone was seen just once. Its antigen is as yet unknown. This CDR3 has 18 amino acids. Germline lookup yields CDR1 SGHRS and CDR2 YFSETQ. V shed 0 bases and J 4 bases; nucleotides not matched to a gene: 11. Sequencing was carried out using PBMCs. The V gene is TRBV5-1, the J gene TRBJ1-1; 11 bases fit TRBD1. The TCR originated in a woman aged 18-30 years in good health and CMV-seronegative. The CDR3 loop is CASSLGGGPGQGGTEAFF. DNA of the CDR3: TGCGCCAGCAGCTTGGGTGGGGGCCCGGGACAGGGGGGCACTGAAGCTTTCTTT.